A single count supports the clone carrying this T cell receptor beta chain. A read error is possible here, since a much larger clone lies one base away. Alongside a J-beta primer mix, a sample-barcoded 5' primer served in a second PCR lasting about 7 to 11 cycles. Unique molecular identifiers of 12 random nucleotides labeled each cDNA. MiXCR was run by TCRdb on the 5' RACE reads, yielding one entry per CDR3 protein. The sample records some 940,000 distinct CDR3 sequences, almost 30% being singletons. This sample is drawn from a study of blood T cells in healthy people across ages. V gave up 4 bases and J gave up 1 base; unmatched junction bases: 6. The CDR3 is 16 amino acids. The germline V gene has CDR1 SGHVS and CDR2 FNYEAQ. These sequences were also reported in another study, on T cells of mothers and their children.

The rearrangement uses TRBV7-6 and TRBJ2-2; the match to TRBD2 covers 7 bases. Source material: blood. The receptor was derived from a woman in her 40s in good health. The CDR3 DNA follows: TGTGCCAGCAGCTCCTCCGGACTAGTGAACACCGGGGAGCTGTTTTTT. Its translation: CASSSSGLVNTGELFF. The variable domain in full, completed from reference TRBV7-6 and TRBJ2-2, reads GAGVSQSPRYKVTKRGQDVALRCDPISGHVSLYWYRQALGQGPEFLTYFNYEAQQDKSGLPNDRFSAERPEGSISTLTIQRTEQRDSAMYRCASSSSGLVNTGELFFGEGSRLTVL.